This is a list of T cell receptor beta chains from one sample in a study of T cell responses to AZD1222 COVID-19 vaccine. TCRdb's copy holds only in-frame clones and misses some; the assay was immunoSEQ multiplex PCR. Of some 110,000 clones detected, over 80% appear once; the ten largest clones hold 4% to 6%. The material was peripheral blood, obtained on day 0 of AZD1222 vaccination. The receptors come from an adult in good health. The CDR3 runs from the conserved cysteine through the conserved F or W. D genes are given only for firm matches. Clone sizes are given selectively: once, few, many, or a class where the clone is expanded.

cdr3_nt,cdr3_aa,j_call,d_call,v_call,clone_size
TGTGCCAGCAGCGTTGGTGTAGCGGGGGGTTACAATGAGCAGTTCTTC,CASSVGVAGGYNEQFF,TRBJ2-1,TRBD2,TRBV9,NA
TGTGCCAGCAGTTTCCCCGACAGACCGGACTATGGCTACACCTTC,CASSFPDRPDYGYTF,TRBJ1-2,NA,TRBV28,NA
TGTGCCAGCAGTGAAGCTGGGCTGAGGGGTTATCAGCCCCAGCATTTT,CASSEAGLRGYQPQHF,TRBJ1-5,NA,TRBV2,NA
TGTGCCAGCAGCCAACAGGTTACGAACACTGAAGCTTTCTTT,CASSQQVTNTEAFF,TRBJ1-1,NA,TRBV7-2,NA
TGTGCCAGCAGACCGGTGAGCTCCTATAATTCACCCCTCCACTTT,CASRPVSSYNSPLHF,TRBJ1-6,NA,TRBV6-5,NA
TGTGCCAGCAGGGACAGTAATTCCTACAATGAGCAGTTCTTC,CASRDSNSYNEQFF,TRBJ2-1,NA,TRBV6-6,NA
TGTGCCAGCAGCTTCGGGATGAACACTGAAGCTTTCTTT,CASSFGMNTEAFF,TRBJ1-1,NA,TRBV7-3,NA
TGTGCCAGCACAAATCCAGGGGCCTATGGCTACACCTTC,CASTNPGAYGYTF,TRBJ1-2,NA,TRBV12-3/TRBV12-4,NA
TGTGCCAGCAGCAAGGTCAGGGGCCGGAATTCACCCCTCCACTTT,CASSKVRGRNSPLHF,TRBJ1-6,NA,TRBV21-1,NA
TGTGCCAGCAGCTTAGCTAGCGGGGGGGTCGCCTACAATGAGCAGTTCTTC,CASSLASGGVAYNEQFF,TRBJ2-1,TRBD2,TRBV7-2,NA
TGCGCCAGCAGCTGGGGTCGGGCTCCCGAGACCCAGTACTTC,CASSWGRAPETQYF,TRBJ2-5,NA,TRBV5-1,NA
TGTGCCAGCAGCTTTGTGGGTTATCAGCCCCAGCATTTT,CASSFVGYQPQHF,TRBJ1-5,NA,TRBV28,NA
TGTGCCAGCAGCCCCCCCTGGGACAGGGAACACGAGCAGTACTTC,CASSPPWDREHEQYF,TRBJ2-7,TRBD1,TRBV7-9,NA
TGCGCCAGCTGGGGAGGGGGCAATGAGCAGTTCTTC,CASWGGGNEQFF,TRBJ2-1,NA,TRBV5-1,NA
TGTGCCTGGAGTAACCGGGCCTGGGGTGAAAAACTGTTTTTT,CAWSNRAWGEKLFF,TRBJ1-4,NA,TRBV30,NA
TGCGCCAGCAGCCTCGGCGCGGGGGCGAAGATCTATGGCTACACCTTC,CASSLGAGAKIYGYTF,TRBJ1-2,NA,TRBV4-3,NA
TGTGCCAGCTCATCGAATCAGAAAAGCGGCATTCAGTACTTC,CASSSNQKSGIQYF,TRBJ2-4,NA,TRBV18,NA
TGTGCCAGCTCTAGGGGTTTGGAGCAGTACTTC,CASSRGLEQYF,TRBJ2-7,NA,TRBV12-3/TRBV12-4,NA
TGCAGCGCCGAGACGGCCAGTGCGGGACATAGCGATGGCTACACCTTC,CSAETASAGHSDGYTF,TRBJ1-2,NA,TRBV29-1,NA
TGTGCCAGCAGCTTAGGGTTCTACGAGCAGTACTTC,CASSLGFYEQYF,TRBJ2-7,NA,TRBV7-2,NA
TGTGCCAGCAGCCTTGGGACAGGCCGCAATCAGCCCCAGCATTTT,CASSLGTGRNQPQHF,TRBJ1-5,TRBD1,TRBV7-9,once
TGTGCCAGCAGCTTCGACAGGGAGGTTTTCTTT,CASSFDREVFF,TRBJ1-1,TRBD1,TRBV7-2,NA
TGTGCCAGCAGTTATGGACAGTCCCCTTCCTACGAGCAGTACTTC,CASSYGQSPSYEQYF,TRBJ2-7,NA,TRBV6-9,NA
TGTGCCAGCAGCTTAGCAAGTGAGGAGACCCAGTACTTC,CASSLASEETQYF,TRBJ2-5,NA,TRBV13,NA
TGTGCCAGCAGCCAAGTAAGTCGCCTAGCGGGGGGCACAGATACGCAGTATTTT,CASSQVSRLAGGTDTQYF,TRBJ2-3,TRBD2,TRBV3-1/TRBV3-2,NA
TGTGCCAGCAGCTTGGAACAGAACACCGGGGAGCTGTTTTTT,CASSLEQNTGELFF,TRBJ2-2,NA,TRBV5-4,once
TGTGCCAGTTCTACAGGGGACTATGGCTACACCTTC,CASSTGDYGYTF,TRBJ1-2,TRBD1,TRBV19,NA
TGTGCCAGCAGTATCCGGACTAGCGGGGGTAGCGAGCAGTACTTC,CASSIRTSGGSEQYF,TRBJ2-7,TRBD2,TRBV6-5,NA
TGTGCCAGCAAGGGACCCGGGGCCAACGTCCTGACTTTC,CASKGPGANVLTF,TRBJ2-6,NA,TRBV12-3/TRBV12-4,few
TGTGCCAGCAGTCAGACTGAGCTCTATGGCTACACCTTC,CASSQTELYGYTF,TRBJ1-2,NA,TRBV14,NA
TGTGCCAGCAGCCCAGGGGGACTTCCTCACGAGCAGTACTTC,CASSPGGLPHEQYF,TRBJ2-7,NA,TRBV7-9,NA
TGTGCCAGCTCGCCCGGACAGGGAATAGGCTACACCTTC,CASSPGQGIGYTF,TRBJ1-2,TRBD1,TRBV18,NA
TGTGCCAGCACCCTAAAGGGGCAGGCTGAAAAACTGTTTTTT,CASTLKGQAEKLFF,TRBJ1-4,NA,TRBV3-1/TRBV3-2,NA
TGTGCCAGCAGTGCCTCAGGAGCCGGGGGTAATCAGCCCCAGCATTTT,CASSASGAGGNQPQHF,TRBJ1-5,NA,TRBV6-2/TRBV6-3,NA
TGTGCCAGCAGTCGACAGGGGGGAAACACCATATATTTT,CASSRQGGNTIYF,TRBJ1-3,TRBD1,TRBV12-3/TRBV12-4,NA
TGTGCCAGCAGCTTGGGTCTCCATCAGGACACTGAAGCTTTCTTT,CASSLGLHQDTEAFF,TRBJ1-1,NA,TRBV5-8,NA